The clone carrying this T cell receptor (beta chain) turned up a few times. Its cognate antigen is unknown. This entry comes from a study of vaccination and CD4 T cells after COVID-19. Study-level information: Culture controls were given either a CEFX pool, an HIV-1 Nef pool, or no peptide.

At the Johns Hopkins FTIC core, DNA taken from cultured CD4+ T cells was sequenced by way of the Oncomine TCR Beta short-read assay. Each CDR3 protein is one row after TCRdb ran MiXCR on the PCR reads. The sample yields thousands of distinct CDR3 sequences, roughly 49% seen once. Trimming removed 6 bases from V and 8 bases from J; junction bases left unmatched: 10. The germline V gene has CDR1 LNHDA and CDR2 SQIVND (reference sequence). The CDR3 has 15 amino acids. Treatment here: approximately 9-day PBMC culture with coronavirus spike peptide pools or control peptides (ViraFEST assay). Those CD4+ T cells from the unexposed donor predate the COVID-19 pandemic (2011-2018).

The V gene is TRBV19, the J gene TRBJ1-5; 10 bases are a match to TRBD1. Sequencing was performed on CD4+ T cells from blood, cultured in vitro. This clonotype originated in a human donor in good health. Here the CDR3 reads CASRPDRGYWEPQHF. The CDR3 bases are TGTGCCAGTAGACCGGACAGGGGGTATTGGGAGCCCCAGCATTTT.